Presented here are 20 T cell receptor beta chains from one specimen sequenced in a study of T cells in Graves' hyperthyroidism and ophthalmopathy (dated by TCRdb to between 2018 and 2021). Libraries came from multiplex PCR. Sequencing used an Illumina HiSeq 2000. TCR beta CDR3 regions were amplified from RNA transcripts. For the first round of RT-PCR on the TCR CDR3, the HTBI primer set was used together with the Qiagen OneStep RT-PCR kit. The public reads were reanalyzed by TCRdb: fastp trimming at Q25, MiXCR alignment, in-frame beta chains only. Rows matching on CDR3 protein sequence are summarized as one entry with the most common DNA and genes. The table for this sample lists about 210,000 distinct CDR3 sequences; about 15% of them were counted only once. Approximately 46% of the sample is taken by the ten largest. Specimen: blood. Receptor source: a man over 45 with Graves' hyperthyroidism.

This clonotype was seen many times. V gene TRBV2 combines with J gene TRBJ1-5; tentative D call: TRBD1 (6 bases). In germline, CDR1 is SNHLY, CDR2 FYNNEI. V was cut by 0 bases and J by 7 bases, with 13 bases left in between. The CDR3 extends over 15 amino acids. The CDR3 region is CASSEAGGGGQPQHF. CDR3 DNA: TGTGCCAGCAGTGAAGCGGGGGGGGGCGGGCAGCCCCAGCATTTT.

The table lists this clonotype with a few counts. The rearrangement links TRBV7-9 to TRBJ2-5, with a possible D match to TRBD1 (5 bases). Germline V lookup: CDR1 SEHNR, CDR2 FQNEAQ (reference sequence). This CDR3 is 16 amino acids long. Trimming took 4 bases from V and 2 from J, leaving 17 bases between them. CDR3 in DNA: TGTGCCAGCAGCTGGCCGAAAGACAGACCACAAGAGACCCAGTACTTC. Its protein is CASSWPKDRPQETQYF.

There are many counts of this clonotype. The chain couples TRBV7-6 to TRBJ1-6; D is perhaps TRBD1 (6 bases). Trimming took 5 bases from V and 11 from J, leaving 16 bases between them. This CDR3 is built from 14 residues. Germline V gives CDR1 SGHVS, CDR2 FNYEAQ. The CDR3 DNA sequence: TGTGCCAGCAGCCCCGGGACCTCAGGGGCACCCCTCCACTTT. Encoded protein: CASSPGTSGAPLHF.

The V and J genes are TRBV20-1 and TRBJ2-3, with 7 bases fitting TRBD2. V shed 5 bases and J 2 bases; nucleotides not matched to a gene: 7. This CDR3 is built from 14 residues. Germline V gene sequence: CDR1 DFQATT, CDR2 SNEGSKA (reference sequence). CDR3 in DNA: TGCAGTGCTGGGGCCGGGGGGAACACAGATACGCAGTATTTT. It specifies CSAGAGGNTDTQYF.

This clonotype was detected ten times or more. The chain uses TRBV18 and TRBJ1-6; a weak D match, TRBD1 (6 bases). Trimming took 1 base from V and 8 from J, leaving 9 bases between them. The CDR3 is 14 amino acids. Germline V gene sequence: CDR1 KGHSH, CDR2 LQKENI. CDR3 bases: TGTGCCAGCTCACCACTGACAGGAGATTCACCCCTCCACTTT. Translating it yields CASSPLTGDSPLHF. Looking up the rest from reference TRBV18 and TRBJ1-6 gives the full variable domain: NAGVMQNPRHLVRRRGQEARLRCSPMKGHSHVYWYRQLPEEGLKFMVYLQKENIIDESGMPKERFSAEFPKEGPSILRIQQVVRGDSAAYFCASSPLTGDSPLHFGNGTRLTVT.

This clonotype was recorded at least ten times. The CDR3 sequence: CASSTYSEAFF. The CDR3 DNA reads TGTGCCAGCAGCACCTACTCTGAAGCTTTCTTT. The rearrangement links TRBV28 to TRBJ1-1; D not resolved. Germline V gives CDR1 MDHEN, CDR2 SYDVKM. CDR3 length: 11 amino acids. V lost 6 bases to trimming and J lost 6 bases, with 8 bases between them.

This clonotype has a handful of counts. This chain joins TRBV6-1 and TRBJ1-2; 11 nucleotides match TRBD1. The germline CDR1 and CDR2 sequences are MNHNS and SASEGT. There are 15 residues in the CDR3. With 6 bases clipped from V and 5 bases from J, the junction kept 8 bases outside the gene matches. This CDR3 is CASSSRTGGLYGYTF. The CDR3 region has the DNA TGTGCCAGCAGCTCCAGGACAGGGGGCTTGTATGGCTACACCTTC.

This clonotype was picked up many times. The chain links TRBV28 to TRBJ2-5; D is unresolved. The CDR3 contains 16 residues. Germline CDR1 is MDHEN and CDR2 is SYDVKM. The V end was cut by 5 bases, the J end by 4 bases, with 20 bases between. The DNA of the CDR3 is TGTGCCAGCAGTCTCCAAGAGAGTCGATTCGGAGAGACCCAGTACTTC. Encoded protein: CASSLQESRFGETQYF.

The chain recombines TRBV5-4 with TRBJ2-7; perhaps TRBD2 as D (6 bases). Trimming took 4 bases from V and 4 from J, leaving 18 bases between them. This CDR3 is 15 amino acids long. Germline values: CDR1 SGHNT, CDR2 YYREEE (reference sequence). The DNA for the CDR3 is TGTGCCAGCAGCAACCGGGACTCCATCGCGTACGAGCAGTACTTC. The encoded protein is CASSNRDSIAYEQYF.

There are a few counts of this clonotype. This CDR3 reads CASSLNPGGELFF. The CDR3 DNA follows: TGTGCCAGCAGCTTAAACCCAGGCGGGGAGCTGTTTTTT. The chain combines TRBV7-3 with TRBJ2-2, with D unresolved. Trimming shortened V by 1 base and J by 7 bases, and 7 bases separated the two germline ends. The length of the CDR3 is 13 residues. CDR1 is SGHTA, CDR2 FQGTGA, per germline.

This clonotype has just a few counts. The chain couples TRBV6-1 to TRBJ1-5; 7 bases are a match to TRBD1. This CDR3 has 13 amino acids. The ends lost 3 bases at V and 7 bases at J; junction bases unmatched: 3. CDR1 is MNHNS, CDR2 SASEGT, per germline. CDR3 coding DNA: TGTGCCAGCAGTGACAGGGGGAGGCAGCCCCAGCATTTT. Protein product: CASSDRGRQPQHF.

This clonotype was observed at least ten times. The J gene is TRBJ2-7, the V gene TRBV12-3 or TRBV12-4, with TRBD2 matching over 7 bases. V was pared by 0 bases and J by 5 bases, with 4 bases of the junction left unmatched. CDR3 length: 14 amino acids. CDR3 amino acids: CASSLAGGPDEQYF. The CDR3 coding sequence is TGTGCCAGCAGTTTAGCGGGAGGGCCAGACGAGCAGTACTTC.

In its sample, this clonotype was seen many times. This rearrangement joins TRBV28 to TRBJ1-2; D not certain. V lost 7 bases and J 5 bases, leaving 20 bases between the germline ends. Germline CDR1 and CDR2: MDHEN and SYDVKM. This CDR3 region has 15 residues. The CDR3 nucleotides read TGTGCCAGCACCCCTGGAGACGGCACGGGGTATGGCTACACCTTC. Its translation is CASTPGDGTGYGYTF.

Many counts were recorded for this clonotype. V is TRBV27 and J is TRBJ2-2; D is perhaps TRBD2 (6 bases). Germline values: CDR1 MNHEY, CDR2 SMNVEV (reference sequence). Trimming removed 5 bases at V and 7 bases at J, with 14 bases between. The CDR3 spans 14 residues. CDR3 DNA sequence: TGTGCCAGCAGTCTCGGGAGTATTAGCGGGGAGCTGTTTTTT. This gives the protein CASSLGSISGELFF.

This clonotype was counted ten times or more. J is TRBJ1-5 and V is TRBV28; D gene unclear. The germline gives CDR1 MDHEN, CDR2 SYDVKM. The V end was cut by 6 bases, the J end by 6 bases, with 9 bases between. CDR3 size: 12 residues. The CDR3 loop reads CASSLRFQPQHF. Here the CDR3 DNA reads TGTGCCAGCAGCCTAAGATTTCAGCCCCAGCATTTT.

The chain uses TRBV7-3 and TRBJ2-5, with TRBD1 matching 10 bases. This CDR3 spans 15 amino acids. CDR1 is SGHTA and CDR2 is FQGTGA in the germline V gene. V shed 8 bases, J shed 1 base, and the junction held 7 bases outside the gene matches. CDR3 DNA: TGTGCCAGCGTTCGGACAGGGGGGGGCCAAGAGACCCAGTACTTC. It is translated as CASVRTGGGQETQYF.

This clonotype was seen at least ten times. V gene TRBV7-9 combines with J gene TRBJ2-5; D not resolved. Germline V gene data show CDR1 as SEHNR and CDR2 as FQNEAQ (reference sequence). CDR3 length: 12 residues. V lost 2 bases, J lost 3 bases, and 4 bases lay in between. The DNA for the CDR3 is TGTGCCAGCAGCTTATGGGAAGAGACCCAGTACTTC. Translated, it gives CASSLWEETQYF.

This clonotype appeared many times. The chain is built from TRBV6-1 and TRBJ2-2, with 7 bases identical to TRBD2. The germline V gene has CDR1 MNHNS and CDR2 SASEGT. This CDR3 has 18 residues. The J segment lost 6 bases and the V segment lost 5 bases, leaving 18 bases of the junction unmatched. The chain's CDR3 is CASSPLVPSGGWAGELFF. The DNA of the CDR3 is TGTGCCAGCAGTCCCCTCGTTCCGTCCGGGGGGTGGGCCGGGGAGCTGTTTTTT.

This clonotype was seen repeatedly, ten times or more. The V gene is TRBV4-2, the J gene TRBJ2-2; 9 bases are a match to TRBD1. The CDR3 spans 16 residues. The V gene's germline CDR1 is LGHNA and CDR2 YNFKEQ. After removal of 4 bases from V and 4 bases from J, the junction contained 7 bases not matched to a gene. The CDR3, as DNA: TGTGCCAGCAGCCCTACAGGGGGCGCAGTCACCGGGGAGCTGTTTTTT. Its protein product is CASSPTGGAVTGELFF.

This clonotype came up many times. The chain carries TRBV27 and TRBJ2-7, with TRBD2 matching 7 bases. CDR1 is MNHEY and CDR2 is SMNVEV in the germline V gene (reference sequence). This CDR3 has 16 residues. V was pared by 0 bases and J by 2 bases, with 7 bases of the junction left unmatched. This CDR3 reads CASSLSPLAFTYEQYF. The CDR3 nucleotides read TGTGCCAGCAGTTTATCCCCACTAGCGTTTACCTACGAGCAGTACTTC.